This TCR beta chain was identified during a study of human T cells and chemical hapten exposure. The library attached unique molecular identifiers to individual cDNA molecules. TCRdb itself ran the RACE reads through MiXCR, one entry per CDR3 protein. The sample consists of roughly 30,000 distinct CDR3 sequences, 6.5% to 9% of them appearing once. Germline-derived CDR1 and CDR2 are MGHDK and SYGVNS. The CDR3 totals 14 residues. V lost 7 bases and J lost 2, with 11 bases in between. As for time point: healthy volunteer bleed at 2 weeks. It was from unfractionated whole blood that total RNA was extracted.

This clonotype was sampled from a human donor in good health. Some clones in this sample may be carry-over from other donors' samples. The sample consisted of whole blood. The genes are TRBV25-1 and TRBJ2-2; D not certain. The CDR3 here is CASKGSVNTGELFF. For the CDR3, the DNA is TGTGCCAGCAAAGGTTCGGTTAACACCGGGGAGCTGTTTTTT.